This TCR beta chain derives from a study of blood T cell repertoires in COVID-19. Ages ranged from about 18 to 100 years, with residence in about two dozen US areas. TCRdb's table, derived via immunoSEQ multiplex PCR, lists solely in-frame clones and lacks some. The table shows a few hundred thousand clones, with roughly four fifths occurring only once. The receptor's source is a woman in her forties with acute COVID-19. The sample was PBMCs or T cells enriched from blood (not recorded which).

The CDR3 coding sequence is TGTGCCAGCAGCCGGGACTTGAAAGACTACGAGCAGTACTTC. Its translation: CASSRDLKDYEQYF. The rearrangement uses TRBV7-9 and TRBJ2-7; D possibly corresponds to TRBD2 (6 bases). CDR3 length: 14 residues. Trimming stripped 5 bases from V and 3 bases from J, with 14 bases between. The germline V gene has CDR1 SEHNR and CDR2 FQNEAQ (reference sequence).